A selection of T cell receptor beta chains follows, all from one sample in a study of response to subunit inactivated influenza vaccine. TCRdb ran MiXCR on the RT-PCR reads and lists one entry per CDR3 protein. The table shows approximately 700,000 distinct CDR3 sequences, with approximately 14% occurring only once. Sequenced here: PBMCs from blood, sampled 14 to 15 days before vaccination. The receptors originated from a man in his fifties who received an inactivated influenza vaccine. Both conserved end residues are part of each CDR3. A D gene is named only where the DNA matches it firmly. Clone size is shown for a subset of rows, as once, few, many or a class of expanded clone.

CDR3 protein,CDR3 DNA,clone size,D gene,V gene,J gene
CASSEILTDTQYF,TGTGCCAGCAGTGAGATCCTCACAGATACGCAGTATTTT,few,.,TRBV2,TRBJ2-3
CASRSRGQGGRSGELFF,TGTGCCAGCAGATCACGCGGACAGGGCGGGAGATCCGGGGAGCTGTTTTTT,few,.,TRBV12-3/TRBV12-4,TRBJ2-2
CASSATTGTTNYGYTF,TGTGCCAGTAGTGCGACGACCGGGACAACTAACTATGGCTACACCTTC,few,.,TRBV19,TRBJ1-2
CSARRTAGNNQPQHF,TGCAGTGCTCGAAGGACAGCCGGGAATAATCAGCCCCAGCATTTT,many,.,TRBV20-1,TRBJ1-5
CTSSLIGDQPQHF,TGTACCAGCAGTTTGATTGGGGATCAGCCCCAGCATTTT,.,.,TRBV27,TRBJ1-5
CASTRRSGTNTEAFF,TGTGCCAGCACCAGAAGGTCGGGGACGAACACTGAAGCTTTCTTT,few,.,TRBV6-1,TRBJ1-1
CASSFSQANRILYTF,TGTGCCAGCAGCTTTTCCCAGGCCAATCGAATCCTTTACACCTTC,few,.,TRBV7-2,TRBJ1-2
CASSPRTGTKFF,TGTGCCAGCAGCCCGAGAACAGGGACTAAGTTCTTC,few,.,TRBV7-2,TRBJ2-1
CSARGRPRETQYF,TGCAGTGCTAGAGGCCGGCCTAGGGAGACCCAGTACTTC,.,.,TRBV20-1,TRBJ2-5
CASSPEGLRNTIYF,TGCGCCAGCAGCCCCGAGGGTTTACGAAACACCATATATTTT,few,.,TRBV5-1,TRBJ1-3